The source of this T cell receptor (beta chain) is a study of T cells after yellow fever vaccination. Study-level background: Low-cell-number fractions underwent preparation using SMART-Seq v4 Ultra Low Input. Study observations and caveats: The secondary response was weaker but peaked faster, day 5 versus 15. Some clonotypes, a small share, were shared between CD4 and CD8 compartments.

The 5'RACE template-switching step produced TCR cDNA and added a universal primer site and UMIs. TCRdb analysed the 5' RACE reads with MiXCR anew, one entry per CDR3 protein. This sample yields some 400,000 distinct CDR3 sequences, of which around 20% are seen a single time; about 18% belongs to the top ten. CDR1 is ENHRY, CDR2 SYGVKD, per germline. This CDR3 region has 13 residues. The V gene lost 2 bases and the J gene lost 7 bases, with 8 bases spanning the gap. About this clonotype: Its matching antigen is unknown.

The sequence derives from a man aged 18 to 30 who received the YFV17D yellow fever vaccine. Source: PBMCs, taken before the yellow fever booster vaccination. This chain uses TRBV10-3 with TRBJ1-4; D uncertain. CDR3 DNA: TGTGCCATCAGTGAGGGAGTGGTTGAAAAACTGTTTTTT. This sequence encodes CAISEGVVEKLFF.